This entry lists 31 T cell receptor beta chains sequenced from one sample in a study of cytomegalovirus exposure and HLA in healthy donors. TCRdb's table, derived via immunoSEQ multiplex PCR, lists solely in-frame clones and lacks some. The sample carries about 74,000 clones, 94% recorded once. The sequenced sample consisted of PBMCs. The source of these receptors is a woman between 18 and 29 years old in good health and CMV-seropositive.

Here the CDR3 reads CASSIVNGAGSPLHF. CDR3 nucleotides: TGTGCCAGTAGTATAGTAAACGGCGCGGGATCACCCCTCCACTTT. The chain is built from TRBV19 and TRBJ1-6; D call uncertain. CDR3 length: 15 amino acids. Trimming shortened V by 1 base and J by 10 bases, and 14 bases separated the two germline ends. Looked up from germline, CDR1 is LNHDA and CDR2 is SQIVND (reference sequence). The whole variable domain, remainder taken from reference TRBV19 and TRBJ1-6, is DGGITQSPKYLFRKEGQNVTLSCEQNLNHDAMYWYRQDPGQGLRLIYYSQIVNDFQKGDIAEGYSVSREKKESFPLTVTSAQKNPTAFYLCASSIVNGAGSPLHFGNGTRLTVT.

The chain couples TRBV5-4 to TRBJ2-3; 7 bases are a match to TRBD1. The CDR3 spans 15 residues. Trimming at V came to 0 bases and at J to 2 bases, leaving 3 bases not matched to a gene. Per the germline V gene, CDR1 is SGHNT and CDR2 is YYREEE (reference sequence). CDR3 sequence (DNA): TGTGCCAGCAGCTTGGACAGGGGCAACACAGATACGCAGTATTTT. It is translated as CASSLDRGNTDTQYF.

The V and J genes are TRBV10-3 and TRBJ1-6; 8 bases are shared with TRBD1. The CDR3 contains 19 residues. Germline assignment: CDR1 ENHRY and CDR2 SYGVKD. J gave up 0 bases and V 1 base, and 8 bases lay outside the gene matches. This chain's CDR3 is CAISEFPRDRSSYNSPLHF. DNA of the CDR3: TGTGCCATCAGTGAGTTTCCCCGGGACAGGAGCTCCTATAATTCACCCCTCCACTTT.

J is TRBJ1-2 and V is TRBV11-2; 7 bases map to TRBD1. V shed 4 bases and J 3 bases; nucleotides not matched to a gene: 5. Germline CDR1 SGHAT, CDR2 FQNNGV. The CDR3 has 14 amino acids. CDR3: CASSSRTGYYGYTF. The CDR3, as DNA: TGTGCCAGCAGCTCCCGGACAGGATACTATGGCTACACCTTC.

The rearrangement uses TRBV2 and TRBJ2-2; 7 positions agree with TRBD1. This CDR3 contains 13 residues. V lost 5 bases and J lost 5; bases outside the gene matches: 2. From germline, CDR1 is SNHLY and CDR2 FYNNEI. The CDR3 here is CASSSQGTGELFF. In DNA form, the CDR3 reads TGTGCCAGCAGTTCACAGGGGACCGGGGAGCTGTTTTTT.

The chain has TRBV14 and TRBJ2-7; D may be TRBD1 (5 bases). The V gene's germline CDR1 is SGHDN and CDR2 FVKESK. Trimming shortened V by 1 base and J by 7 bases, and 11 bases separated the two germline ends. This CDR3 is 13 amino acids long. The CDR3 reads CASSQGGAREQYF. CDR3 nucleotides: TGTGCCAGCAGCCAAGGTGGGGCGAGGGAGCAGTACTTC. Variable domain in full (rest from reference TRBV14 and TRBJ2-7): EAGVTQFPSHSVIEKGQTVTLRCDPISGHDNLYWYRRVMGKEIKFLLHFVKESKQDESGMPNNRFLAERTGGTYSTLKVQPAELEDSGVYFCASSQGGAREQYFGPGTRLTVT.

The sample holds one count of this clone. For the CDR3, the DNA is TGTGCCAGCAGCCTCGGGACTCCGGATACGCAGTATTTT. It is translated as CASSLGTPDTQYF. V is TRBV6-6 and J is TRBJ2-3; possibly TRBD2 for D (6 bases). CDR3 length: 13 residues. Per germline, CDR1 MNHNY and CDR2 SVGAGI (reference sequence). V was shortened by 6 bases and J by 6 bases, with 13 bases between the two germline ends.

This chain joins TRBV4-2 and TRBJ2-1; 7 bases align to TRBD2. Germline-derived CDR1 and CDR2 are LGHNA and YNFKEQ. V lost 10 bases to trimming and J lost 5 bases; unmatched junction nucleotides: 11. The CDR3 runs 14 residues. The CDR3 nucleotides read TGTGCCACCCGGAGGAGGGAGGGGCACAATGAGCAGTTCTTC. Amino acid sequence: CATRRREGHNEQFF.

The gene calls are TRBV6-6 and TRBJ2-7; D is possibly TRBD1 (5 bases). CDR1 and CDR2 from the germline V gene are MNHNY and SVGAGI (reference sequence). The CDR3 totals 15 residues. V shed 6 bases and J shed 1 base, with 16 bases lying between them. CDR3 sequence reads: CASSLQARDSYEQYF. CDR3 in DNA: TGTGCCAGCAGCTTACAGGCCAGGGATTCCTACGAGCAGTACTTC.

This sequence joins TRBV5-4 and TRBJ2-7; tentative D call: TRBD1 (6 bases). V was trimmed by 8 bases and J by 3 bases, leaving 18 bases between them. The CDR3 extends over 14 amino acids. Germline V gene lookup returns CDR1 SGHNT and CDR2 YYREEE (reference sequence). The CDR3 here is CASSTRDTNYEQYF. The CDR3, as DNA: TGTGCCAGTTCGACCCGGGACACCAACTACGAGCAGTACTTC.

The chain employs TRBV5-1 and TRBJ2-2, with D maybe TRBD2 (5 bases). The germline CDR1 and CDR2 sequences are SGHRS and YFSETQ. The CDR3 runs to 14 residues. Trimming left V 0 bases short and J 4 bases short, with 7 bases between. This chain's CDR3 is CASSLEAVTGELFF. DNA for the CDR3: TGCGCCAGCAGCTTGGAAGCGGTCACCGGGGAGCTGTTTTTT.

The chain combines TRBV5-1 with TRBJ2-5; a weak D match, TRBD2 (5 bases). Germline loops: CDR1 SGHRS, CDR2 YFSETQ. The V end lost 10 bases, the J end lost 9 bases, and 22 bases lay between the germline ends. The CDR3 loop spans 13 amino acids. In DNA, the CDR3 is TGCGCCTCCGGGGTGGGCCGTAATGGGGCCCAGTACTTC. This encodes CASGVGRNGAQYF.

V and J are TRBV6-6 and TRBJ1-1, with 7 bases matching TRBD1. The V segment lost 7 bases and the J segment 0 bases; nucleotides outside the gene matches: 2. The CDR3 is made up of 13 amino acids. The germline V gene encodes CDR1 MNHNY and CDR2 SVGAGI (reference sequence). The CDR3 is CASTTGLNTEAFF. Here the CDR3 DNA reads TGTGCCAGCACGACAGGGTTGAACACTGAAGCTTTCTTT.

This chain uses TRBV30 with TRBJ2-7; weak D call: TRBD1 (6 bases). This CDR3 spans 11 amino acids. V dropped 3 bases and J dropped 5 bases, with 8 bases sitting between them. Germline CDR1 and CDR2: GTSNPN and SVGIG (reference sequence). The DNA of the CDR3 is TGTGCCTGGAGCCCAGGGGACGAGCAGTACTTC. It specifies CAWSPGDEQYF. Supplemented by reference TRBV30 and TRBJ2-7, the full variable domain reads SQTIHQWPATLVQPVGSPLSLECTVEGTSNPNLYWYRQAAGRGLQLLFYSVGIGQISSEVPQNLSASRPQDRQFILSSKKLLLSDSGFYLCAWSPGDEQYFGPGTRLTVT.

This CDR3 reads CASITDPGNEQFF. In DNA, the CDR3 is TGCGCCAGCATCACTGATCCGGGCAATGAGCAGTTCTTC. V usage is TRBV5-1 and J usage is TRBJ2-1; no clear D gene. V dropped 6 bases and J dropped 6 bases, with 13 bases sitting between them. CDR3 length equals 13 residues. From germline, CDR1 is SGHRS and CDR2 YFSETQ.

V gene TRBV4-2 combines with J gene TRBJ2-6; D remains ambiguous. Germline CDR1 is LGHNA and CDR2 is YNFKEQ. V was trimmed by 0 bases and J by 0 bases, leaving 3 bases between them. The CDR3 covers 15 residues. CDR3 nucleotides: TGTGCCAGCAGCCAAGACAACTCTGGGGCCAACGTCCTGACTTTC. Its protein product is CASSQDNSGANVLTF.

The CDR3 nucleotides read TGCGCCAGCAATCTGGGGCAGGGGTCGCCTGAAGCTTTCTTT. It translates to CASNLGQGSPEAFF. The rearrangement uses TRBV10-1 and TRBJ1-1; D perhaps matches TRBD1 (6 bases). Germline V gives CDR1 WNHNN, CDR2 SYGVQD (reference sequence). The CDR3 contains 14 residues. The germline V and J ends were trimmed by 7 bases and 6 bases, with 18 bases remaining between them.

The CDR3 sequence: CASSQGLAGDSSYNEQFF. CDR3 DNA sequence: TGCGCCAGCAGCCAGGGCCTAGCGGGGGATAGCTCCTACAATGAGCAGTTCTTC. This chain joins TRBV4-3 and TRBJ2-1; TRBD2 matches at 10 bases. This CDR3 is built from 18 residues. Germline V CDR1 and CDR2: LGHNA, YSLEER. With 3 bases clipped from V and 0 bases from J, the junction kept 8 bases outside the gene matches.

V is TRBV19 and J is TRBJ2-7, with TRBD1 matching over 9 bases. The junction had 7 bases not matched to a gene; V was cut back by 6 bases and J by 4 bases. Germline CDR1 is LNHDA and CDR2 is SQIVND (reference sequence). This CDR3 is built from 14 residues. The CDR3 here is CASSRGTGPYEQYF. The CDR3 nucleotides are TGTGCCAGTAGCCGGGGGACAGGGCCGTACGAGCAGTACTTC.

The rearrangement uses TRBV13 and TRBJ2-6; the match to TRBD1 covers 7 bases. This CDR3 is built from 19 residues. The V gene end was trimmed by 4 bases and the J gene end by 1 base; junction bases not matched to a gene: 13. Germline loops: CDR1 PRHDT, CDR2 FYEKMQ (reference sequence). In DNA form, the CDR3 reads TGTGCCAGCAGCTCGACTTTAGGGGGCGGGTGGTCTGGGGCCAACGTCCTGACTTTC. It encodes CASSSTLGGGWSGANVLTF.

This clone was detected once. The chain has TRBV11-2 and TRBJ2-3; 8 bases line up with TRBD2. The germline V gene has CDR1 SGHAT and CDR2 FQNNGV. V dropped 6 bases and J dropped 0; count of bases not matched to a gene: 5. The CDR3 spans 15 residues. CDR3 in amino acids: CASSSGGLSTDTQYF. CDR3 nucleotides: TGTGCCAGCAGTTCGGGGGGGCTTAGCACAGATACGCAGTATTTT.

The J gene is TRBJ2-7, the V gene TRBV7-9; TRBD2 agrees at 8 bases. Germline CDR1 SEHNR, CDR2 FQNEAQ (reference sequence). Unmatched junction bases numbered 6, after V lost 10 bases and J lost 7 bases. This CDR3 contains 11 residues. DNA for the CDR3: TGTGCCACCTATGGCGGGGGGGAGCAGTACTTC. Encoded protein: CATYGGGEQYF.

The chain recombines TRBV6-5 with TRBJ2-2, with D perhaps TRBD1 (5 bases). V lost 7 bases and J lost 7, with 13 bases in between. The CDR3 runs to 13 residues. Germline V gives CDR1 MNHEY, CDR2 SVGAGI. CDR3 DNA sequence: TGTGCCAGCAACCCAGGGTCAGGCGGGGAGCTGTTTTTT. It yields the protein CASNPGSGGELFF.

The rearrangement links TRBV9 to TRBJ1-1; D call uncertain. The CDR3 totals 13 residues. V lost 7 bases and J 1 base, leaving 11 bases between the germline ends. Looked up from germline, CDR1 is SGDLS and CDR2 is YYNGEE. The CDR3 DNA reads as TGTGCCAGCGATTGGGAGAGGAACACTGAAGCTTTCTTT. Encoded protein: CASDWERNTEAFF.

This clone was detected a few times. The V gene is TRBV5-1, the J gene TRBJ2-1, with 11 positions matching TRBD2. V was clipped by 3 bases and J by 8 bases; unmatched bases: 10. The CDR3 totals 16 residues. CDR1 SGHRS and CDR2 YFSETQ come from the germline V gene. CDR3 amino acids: CASSSLTSGAGDEQFF. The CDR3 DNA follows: TGCGCCAGCAGCTCCCTGACTAGCGGGGCGGGGGATGAGCAGTTCTTC.

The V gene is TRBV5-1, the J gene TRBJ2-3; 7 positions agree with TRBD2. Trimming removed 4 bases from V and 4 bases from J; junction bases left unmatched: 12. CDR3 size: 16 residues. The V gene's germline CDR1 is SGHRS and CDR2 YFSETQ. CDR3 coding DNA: TGCGCCAGCAGCAAAGGCTTGGCGGGAGAGGCAGATACGCAGTATTTT. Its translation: CASSKGLAGEADTQYF.

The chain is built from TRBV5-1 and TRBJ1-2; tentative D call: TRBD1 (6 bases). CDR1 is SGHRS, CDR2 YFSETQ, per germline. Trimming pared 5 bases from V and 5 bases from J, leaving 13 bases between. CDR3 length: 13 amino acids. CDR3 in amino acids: CASRAGAQYGYTF. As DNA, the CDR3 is TGCGCCAGCAGAGCAGGGGCCCAATATGGCTACACCTTC.

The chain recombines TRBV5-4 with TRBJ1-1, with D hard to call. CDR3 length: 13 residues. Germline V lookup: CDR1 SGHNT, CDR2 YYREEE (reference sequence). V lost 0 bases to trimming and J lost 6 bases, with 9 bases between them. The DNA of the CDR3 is TGTGCCAGCAGCTTGGGTACAGTTTCTGAAGCTTTCTTT. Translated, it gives CASSLGTVSEAFF.

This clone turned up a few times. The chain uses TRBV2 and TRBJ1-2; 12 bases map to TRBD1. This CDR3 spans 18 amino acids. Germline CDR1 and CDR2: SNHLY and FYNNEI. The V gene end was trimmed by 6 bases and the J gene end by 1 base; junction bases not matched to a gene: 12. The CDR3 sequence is CASSETGTGGRGNYGYTF. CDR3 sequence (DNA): TGTGCCAGCAGCGAAACCGGGACAGGGGGCCGGGGTAACTATGGCTACACCTTC.

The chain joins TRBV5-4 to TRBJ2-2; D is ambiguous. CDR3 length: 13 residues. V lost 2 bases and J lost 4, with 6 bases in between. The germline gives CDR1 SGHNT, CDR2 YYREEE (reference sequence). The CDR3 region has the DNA TGTGCCAGCAGCTTATTATCCACCGGGGAGCTGTTTTTT. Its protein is CASSLLSTGELFF. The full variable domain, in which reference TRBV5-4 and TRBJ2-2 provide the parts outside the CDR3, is ETGVTQSPTHLIKTRGQQVTLRCSSQSGHNTVSWYQQALGQGPQFIFQYYREEENGRGNFPPRFSGLQFPNYSSELNVNALELDDSALYLCASSLLSTGELFFGEGSRLTVL.

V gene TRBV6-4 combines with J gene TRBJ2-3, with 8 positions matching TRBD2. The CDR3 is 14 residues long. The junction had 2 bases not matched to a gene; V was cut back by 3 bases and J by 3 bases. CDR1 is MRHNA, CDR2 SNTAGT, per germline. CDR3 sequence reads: CASSERGATDTQYF. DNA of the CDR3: TGTGCCAGCAGTGAGCGGGGGGCAACAGATACGCAGTATTTT.